A selection of T cell receptor beta chains follows, all from one sample in a study of vaccination effects on CD4 cells after COVID-19. Their antigens remain unidentified. Sequencing was performed with immunoSEQ multiplex PCR; in TCRdb, only in-frame clones are kept and a portion is missing. The table lists about 37,000 clones, roughly 73% of them singletons. This specimen consisted of CD4+ T cells from PBMCs cultured with a peptide pool, obtained before COVID-19 vaccination. The receptors derive from a human donor who had a prior SARS-CoV-2 infection. Both conserved end residues are part of each CDR3. D genes are given only for firm matches. Clone size, where shown, is once, few, many, or a class for clones that have expanded.

D gene: .; V gene: TRBV7-3; clone size: few; J gene: TRBJ2-3; CDR3 length: 13; CDR3 protein: CASSFTGTDTQYF; CDR3 DNA: TGTGCCAGCAGCTTCACGGGGACAGATACGCAGTATTTT
D gene: .; V gene: TRBV12-5; clone size: few; J gene: TRBJ2-2; CDR3 length: 16; CDR3 protein: CASGLVTSPNTGELFF; CDR3 DNA: TGTGCTAGTGGTTTGGTGACTAGTCCGAACACCGGGGAGCTGTTTTTT
D gene: .; V gene: TRBV10-3; clone size: few; J gene: TRBJ1-1; CDR3 length: 12; CDR3 protein: CAIRDILTEAFF; CDR3 DNA: TGTGCCATCAGGGACATCCTCACTGAAGCTTTCTTT
D gene: TRBD2; V gene: TRBV3-1/TRBV3-2; clone size: .; J gene: TRBJ2-1; CDR3 length: 16; CDR3 protein: CASSQEAGGSYNEQFF; CDR3 DNA: TGTGCCAGCAGCCAAGAAGCGGGGGGCTCCTACAATGAGCAGTTCTTC
D gene: .; V gene: TRBV10-3; clone size: few; J gene: TRBJ1-3; CDR3 length: 15; CDR3 protein: CAISESAGRGNTIYF; CDR3 DNA: TGTGCCATCAGTGAGTCGGCCGGGCGGGGGAACACCATATATTTT
D gene: .; V gene: TRBV5-1; clone size: few; J gene: TRBJ2-1; CDR3 length: 14; CDR3 protein: CASSLSVAYNEQFF; CDR3 DNA: TGCGCCAGCAGCTTGAGCGTAGCCTACAATGAGCAGTTCTTC
D gene: .; V gene: TRBV7-2; clone size: .; J gene: TRBJ2-7; CDR3 length: 15; CDR3 protein: CASSPSIWAGREQYF; CDR3 DNA: TGTGCCAGCAGCCCAAGTATTTGGGCCGGCCGCGAGCAGTACTTC
D gene: .; V gene: TRBV12-5; clone size: few; J gene: TRBJ2-3; CDR3 length: 16; CDR3 protein: CASGFSISQPTDTQYF; CDR3 DNA: TGTGCTAGTGGTTTTTCGATCAGTCAGCCCACTGATACGCAGTATTTT
D gene: TRBD2; V gene: TRBV7-9; clone size: .; J gene: TRBJ2-7; CDR3 length: 13; CDR3 protein: CASSRSGAYEQYF; CDR3 DNA: TGTGCCAGCAGCCGTAGCGGGGCTTACGAGCAGTACTTC
D gene: .; V gene: TRBV25-1; clone size: .; J gene: TRBJ2-4; CDR3 length: 16; CDR3 protein: CASSNSPVLAKNIQYF; CDR3 DNA: TGTGCCAGCAGTAATTCCCCAGTATTAGCCAAAAACATTCAGTACTTC
D gene: .; V gene: TRBV6-5; clone size: .; J gene: TRBJ2-7; CDR3 length: 12; CDR3 protein: CASQGPRDEQYF; CDR3 DNA: TGTGCCAGTCAGGGGCCCCGCGACGAGCAGTACTTC
D gene: .; V gene: TRBV6-5; clone size: .; J gene: TRBJ2-5; CDR3 length: 12; CDR3 protein: CASRLGEETQYF; CDR3 DNA: TGTGCCAGCCGGTTAGGGGAAGAGACCCAGTACTTC
D gene: .; V gene: TRBV7-9; clone size: few; J gene: TRBJ2-2; CDR3 length: 15; CDR3 protein: CASSFSTGGPEELFF; CDR3 DNA: TGTGCCAGCAGCTTTTCCACGGGGGGCCCCGAGGAGCTGTTTTTT